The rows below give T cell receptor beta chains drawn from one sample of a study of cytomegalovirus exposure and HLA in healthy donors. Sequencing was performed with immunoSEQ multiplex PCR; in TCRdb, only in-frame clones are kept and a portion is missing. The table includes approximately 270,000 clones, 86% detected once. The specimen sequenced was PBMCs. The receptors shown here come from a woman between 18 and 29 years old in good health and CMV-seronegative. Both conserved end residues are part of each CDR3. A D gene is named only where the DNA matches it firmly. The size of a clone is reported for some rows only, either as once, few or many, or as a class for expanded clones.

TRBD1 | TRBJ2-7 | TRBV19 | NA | TGTGCCAGTAACAACCACCCGGGACAGGGAATCTACGAGCAGTACTTC | CASNNHPGQGIYEQYF
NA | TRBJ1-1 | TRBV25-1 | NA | TGTGCCAGCAGTGAGCAACAGGGGAACACTGAAGCTTTCTTT | CASSEQQGNTEAFF
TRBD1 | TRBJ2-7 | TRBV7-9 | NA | TGTGCCACCGACTCCTCCGGGACAGGACCCTACGAGCAGTACTTC | CATDSSGTGPYEQYF
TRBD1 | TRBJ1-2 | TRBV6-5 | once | TGTGCCAGCACTTTACGAGACAGGGAGAAGGGTGGCTACACCTTC | CASTLRDREKGGYTF
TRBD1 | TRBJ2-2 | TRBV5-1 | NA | TGCGCCAGCAGCTTGAGAGCCGAGAGACAGGGGTCGGTCGGGGAGCTGTTTTTT | CASSLRAERQGSVGELFF
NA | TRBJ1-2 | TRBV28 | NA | TGTGCCAGCAGTTTCTTGGGGGGGGACTATGGCTACACCTTC | CASSFLGGDYGYTF
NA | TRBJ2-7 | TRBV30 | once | TGTGCCTGGAGTGTACAAGGGGGGGGCCACGAGCAGTACTTC | CAWSVQGGGHEQYF
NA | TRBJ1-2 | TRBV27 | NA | TGTGCCAGCAGTCGGGGGGGACGGATTAACTATGGCTACACCTTC | CASSRGGRINYGYTF
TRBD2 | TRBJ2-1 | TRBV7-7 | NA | TGTGCTAGCAGCTTAGCCCCTAGCGGGGACTCGAATGAGCAGTTCTTC | CASSLAPSGDSNEQFF
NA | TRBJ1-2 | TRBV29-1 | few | TGCAGCGCTTTACCGAGTAACTATGGCTACACCTTC | CSALPSNYGYTF
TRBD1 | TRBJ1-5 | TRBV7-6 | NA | TGTGCCAGCAGCTTCGGGACAGGTAAAAATCAGCCCCAGCATTTT | CASSFGTGKNQPQHF
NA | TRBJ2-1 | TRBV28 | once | TGTGCCAGCAGTTTACCCGCAGGGCTATACAATGAGCAGTTCTTC | CASSLPAGLYNEQFF
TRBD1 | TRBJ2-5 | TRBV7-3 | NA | TGTGCCAGCAGCCCCACCGGGACAGGGGGCGAGACCCAGTACTTC | CASSPTGTGGETQYF
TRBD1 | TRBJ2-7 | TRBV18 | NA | TGTGCCAGCTCATCCCGGGACAGCTTCTACGAGCAGTACTTC | CASSSRDSFYEQYF